The 20 T cell receptor beta chains below come from one sample, sequenced in a study of blood T cell repertoires in COVID-19. Profiled with immunoSEQ multiplex PCR; TCRdb holds only in-frame clones, not every one. The sample yields about 30,000 clones, roughly 88% seen once. The sample consisted of peripheral blood. The receptors here all came from a human donor in a cohort sampled during active COVID-19.

This rearrangement joins TRBV4-1 to TRBJ2-7; 9 positions match TRBD1. This CDR3 is built from 15 residues. V gave up 3 bases and J gave up 1 base; unmatched junction bases: 4. Per the germline V gene, CDR1 is MGHRA and CDR2 is YSYEKL. The CDR3 protein is CASSQRGQGSYEQYF. The CDR3 nucleotides read TGCGCCAGCAGCCAGCGGGGACAGGGATCCTACGAGCAGTACTTC.

The CDR3 DNA follows: TGTGCCATCGGGGGACAGAAAAATTCACCCCTCCACTTT. As protein: CAIGGQKNSPLHF. The chain carries TRBV6-5 and TRBJ1-6; 7 nucleotides agree with TRBD1. The CDR3 totals 13 residues. The trim removed 10 bases at V and 7 bases at J, leaving 7 bases unmatched. Germline V gene lookup returns CDR1 MNHEY and CDR2 SVGAGI.

The V gene is TRBV5-1, the J gene TRBJ2-3; the match to TRBD1 covers 7 bases. V shed 0 bases and J 4 bases; nucleotides not matched to a gene: 8. The CDR3 extends over 16 amino acids. The germline gives CDR1 SGHRS, CDR2 YFSETQ. CDR3 loop: CASSLDARGYPDTQYF. The CDR3, as DNA: TGCGCCAGCAGCTTGGATGCCAGGGGGTACCCAGATACGCAGTATTTT.

V usage is TRBV5-6 and J usage is TRBJ2-2; 7 bases agree with TRBD2. J lost 3 bases, V lost 4 bases, and 6 bases had no gene match. This CDR3 is 15 amino acids long. From germline, CDR1 is SGHDT and CDR2 YYEEEE. Here the CDR3 reads CASSLGGRDTGELFF. The CDR3 DNA reads as TGTGCCAGCAGCCTGGGAGGGAGGGACACCGGGGAGCTGTTTTTT.

V gene TRBV3-1 (or the pseudogene TRBV3-2) combines with J gene TRBJ2-5; 10 bases line up with TRBD2. This CDR3 has 17 amino acids. Looked up from germline, CDR1 is LGHDT and CDR2 is YNNKEL (reference sequence). V lost 1 base and J lost 2; bases outside the gene matches: 7. The CDR3 reads CASSQGPSGGRQETQYF. Here the CDR3 DNA reads TGTGCCAGCAGCCAAGGCCCTAGCGGGGGCCGTCAAGAGACCCAGTACTTC.

The rearrangement links TRBV5-5 to TRBJ1-5, with D maybe TRBD1 (5 bases). Germline loops: CDR1 SGHKS, CDR2 YYEKEE (reference sequence). V was shortened by 3 bases and J by 0 bases, with 13 bases between the two germline ends. This CDR3 spans 16 amino acids. CDR3 in amino acids: CASSYADTYSNQPQHF. CDR3 coding DNA: TGTGCCAGCAGCTATGCGGACACATATAGCAATCAGCCCCAGCATTTT.

Notes on this clone: One end of the junction is discordant with germline, which a read error may explain. The gene calls are TRBV10-3 and TRBJ2-7; the D gene is possibly TRBD1 (6 bases). Germline CDR1 ENHRY, CDR2 SYGVKD. This CDR3 contains 14 residues. The CDR3 nucleotides are TGTGCCATCAATGAGGACAGAAGCTCCTACGAGCAGTACTTC. This sequence encodes CAINEDRSSYEQYF.

As DNA, the CDR3 is TGCGCCAGCAGCCAAGAGGGGACTAGCGGGGGAGAGCAGTTCTTC. It is translated as CASSQEGTSGGEQFF. The chain couples TRBV4-1 to TRBJ2-1, with 14 positions matching TRBD2. The CDR3 loop spans 15 amino acids. Trimming cost V 0 bases and J 10 bases; bases outside gene matches: 2. Germline lookup yields CDR1 MGHRA and CDR2 YSYEKL.

This clone was picked up one time. The chain joins TRBV29-1 to TRBJ2-2, with TRBD1 as a possible D gene (6 bases). The CDR3 length is 14 residues. V lost 3 bases, J lost 4 bases, and 12 bases lay in between. CDR1 is SQVTM, CDR2 ANQGSEA, per germline. CDR3 in amino acids: CSVDTGYGTGELFF. Here the CDR3 DNA reads TGCAGCGTTGACACAGGGTATGGCACCGGGGAGCTGTTTTTT.

The V call is TRBV2, the J call TRBJ1-3; TRBD1 is a possible D gene (6 bases). Trimming took 6 bases from V and 0 from J, leaving 12 bases between them. Germline CDR1 and CDR2: SNHLY and FYNNEI. This CDR3 has 15 residues. CDR3 in amino acids: CASRATGLSGNTIYF. The CDR3, as DNA: TGTGCCAGCAGAGCTACAGGGCTCTCTGGAAACACCATATATTTT.

The chain links TRBV14 to TRBJ2-1; D is uncertain. This CDR3 is built from 13 residues. The V and J ends lost 5 bases and 0 bases respectively, with 5 bases between them. CDR1 is SGHDN, CDR2 FVKESK, per germline. The CDR3 nucleotides read TGTGCCAGCAGCGGCCTCTCCTACAATGAGCAGTTCTTC. It yields the protein CASSGLSYNEQFF.

The chain has TRBV19 and TRBJ2-1; 11 positions match TRBD2. V shed 4 bases and J 4 bases; nucleotides not matched to a gene: 9. Germline V gene lookup returns CDR1 LNHDA and CDR2 SQIVND (reference sequence). The CDR3 contains 17 residues. The CDR3 sequence: CASSRLTSGGPYNEQFF. As DNA, the CDR3 is TGTGCCAGTAGTAGACTCACTAGCGGGGGACCGTACAATGAGCAGTTCTTC.

The rearrangement joins TRBV5-5 to TRBJ1-4; a weak D match, TRBD1 (6 bases). V lost 1 base and J lost 8, with 9 bases in between. The CDR3 has 13 amino acids. CDR1 and CDR2 (germline): SGHKS, YYEKEE (reference sequence). The CDR3 reads CASSLRTEEKLFF. The CDR3 DNA is TGTGCCAGCAGCTTGCGGACAGAGGAAAAACTGTTTTTT.

V gene TRBV7-9 combines with J gene TRBJ2-3, with TRBD2 as a possible D gene (6 bases). Germline CDR1 reads SEHNR; CDR2 reads FQNEAQ (reference sequence). The CDR3 consists of 16 residues. Trimming removed 7 bases at V and 0 bases at J, with 17 bases between. Here the CDR3 reads CASTLFSGGSTDTQYF. CDR3 DNA: TGTGCCAGCACCCTCTTCTCTGGGGGGAGCACAGATACGCAGTATTTT.

The gene calls are TRBV5-1 and TRBJ2-3, with 7 nucleotides matching TRBD2. Trimming cost V 0 bases and J 0 bases; bases outside gene matches: 10. CDR3 length: 18 residues. Germline CDR1 and CDR2: SGHRS and YFSETQ. The DNA for the CDR3 is TGCGCCAGCAGCTTGGCCCCACGGGGGGTCCCTAGCACAGATACGCAGTATTTT. Its protein is CASSLAPRGVPSTDTQYF.

This chain joins TRBV15 and TRBJ2-5; tentatively, D is TRBD2 (5 bases). The CDR3 is made up of 13 amino acids. Per germline, CDR1 LNHNV and CDR2 YYDKDF (reference sequence). Trimming shortened V by 7 bases and J by 5 bases, and 14 bases separated the two germline ends. CDR3 protein: CATTGSAGETQYF. The DNA of the CDR3 is TGTGCCACCACTGGGAGCGCGGGCGAGACCCAGTACTTC.

The V gene is TRBV10-1, the J gene TRBJ2-3; TRBD1 is a possible D gene (6 bases). V dropped 5 bases and J dropped 4 bases, with 10 bases sitting between them. This CDR3 has 13 amino acids. The germline gives CDR1 WNHNN, CDR2 SYGVQD (reference sequence). CDR3 region: CASSSTGPDTQYF. The CDR3 nucleotides read TGCGCCAGCAGTTCCACAGGGCCAGATACGCAGTATTTT.

The genes are TRBV30 and TRBJ1-6; D uncertain. V was trimmed by 2 bases and J by 10 bases, leaving 18 bases between them. The CDR3 extends over 15 amino acids. Per germline, CDR1 GTSNPN and CDR2 SVGIG (reference sequence). The CDR3 here is CAWSSSPASPSPLHF. The DNA of the CDR3 is TGTGCCTGGAGTTCTAGTCCCGCTTCGCCCTCACCCCTCCACTTT.

This chain connects TRBV5-1 to TRBJ2-3; 12 nucleotides align to TRBD2. Germline-derived CDR1 and CDR2 are SGHRS and YFSETQ. The CDR3 totals 16 residues. The J segment lost 6 bases and the V segment lost 0 bases, leaving 5 bases of the junction unmatched. DNA of the CDR3: TGCGCCAGCAGCTTGGACGTACTAGCGGGGGGTGATACGCAGTATTTT. It yields the protein CASSLDVLAGGDTQYF.

This chain joins TRBV5-1 and TRBJ2-5, with 7 bases aligning to TRBD2. Germline CDR1 is SGHRS and CDR2 is YFSETQ. V shed 4 bases and J 2 bases; nucleotides not matched to a gene: 2. The CDR3 has 13 amino acids. CDR3 amino acids: CASSRAGQETQYF. CDR3 coding DNA: TGCGCCAGCAGCCGAGCGGGGCAAGAGACCCAGTACTTC.